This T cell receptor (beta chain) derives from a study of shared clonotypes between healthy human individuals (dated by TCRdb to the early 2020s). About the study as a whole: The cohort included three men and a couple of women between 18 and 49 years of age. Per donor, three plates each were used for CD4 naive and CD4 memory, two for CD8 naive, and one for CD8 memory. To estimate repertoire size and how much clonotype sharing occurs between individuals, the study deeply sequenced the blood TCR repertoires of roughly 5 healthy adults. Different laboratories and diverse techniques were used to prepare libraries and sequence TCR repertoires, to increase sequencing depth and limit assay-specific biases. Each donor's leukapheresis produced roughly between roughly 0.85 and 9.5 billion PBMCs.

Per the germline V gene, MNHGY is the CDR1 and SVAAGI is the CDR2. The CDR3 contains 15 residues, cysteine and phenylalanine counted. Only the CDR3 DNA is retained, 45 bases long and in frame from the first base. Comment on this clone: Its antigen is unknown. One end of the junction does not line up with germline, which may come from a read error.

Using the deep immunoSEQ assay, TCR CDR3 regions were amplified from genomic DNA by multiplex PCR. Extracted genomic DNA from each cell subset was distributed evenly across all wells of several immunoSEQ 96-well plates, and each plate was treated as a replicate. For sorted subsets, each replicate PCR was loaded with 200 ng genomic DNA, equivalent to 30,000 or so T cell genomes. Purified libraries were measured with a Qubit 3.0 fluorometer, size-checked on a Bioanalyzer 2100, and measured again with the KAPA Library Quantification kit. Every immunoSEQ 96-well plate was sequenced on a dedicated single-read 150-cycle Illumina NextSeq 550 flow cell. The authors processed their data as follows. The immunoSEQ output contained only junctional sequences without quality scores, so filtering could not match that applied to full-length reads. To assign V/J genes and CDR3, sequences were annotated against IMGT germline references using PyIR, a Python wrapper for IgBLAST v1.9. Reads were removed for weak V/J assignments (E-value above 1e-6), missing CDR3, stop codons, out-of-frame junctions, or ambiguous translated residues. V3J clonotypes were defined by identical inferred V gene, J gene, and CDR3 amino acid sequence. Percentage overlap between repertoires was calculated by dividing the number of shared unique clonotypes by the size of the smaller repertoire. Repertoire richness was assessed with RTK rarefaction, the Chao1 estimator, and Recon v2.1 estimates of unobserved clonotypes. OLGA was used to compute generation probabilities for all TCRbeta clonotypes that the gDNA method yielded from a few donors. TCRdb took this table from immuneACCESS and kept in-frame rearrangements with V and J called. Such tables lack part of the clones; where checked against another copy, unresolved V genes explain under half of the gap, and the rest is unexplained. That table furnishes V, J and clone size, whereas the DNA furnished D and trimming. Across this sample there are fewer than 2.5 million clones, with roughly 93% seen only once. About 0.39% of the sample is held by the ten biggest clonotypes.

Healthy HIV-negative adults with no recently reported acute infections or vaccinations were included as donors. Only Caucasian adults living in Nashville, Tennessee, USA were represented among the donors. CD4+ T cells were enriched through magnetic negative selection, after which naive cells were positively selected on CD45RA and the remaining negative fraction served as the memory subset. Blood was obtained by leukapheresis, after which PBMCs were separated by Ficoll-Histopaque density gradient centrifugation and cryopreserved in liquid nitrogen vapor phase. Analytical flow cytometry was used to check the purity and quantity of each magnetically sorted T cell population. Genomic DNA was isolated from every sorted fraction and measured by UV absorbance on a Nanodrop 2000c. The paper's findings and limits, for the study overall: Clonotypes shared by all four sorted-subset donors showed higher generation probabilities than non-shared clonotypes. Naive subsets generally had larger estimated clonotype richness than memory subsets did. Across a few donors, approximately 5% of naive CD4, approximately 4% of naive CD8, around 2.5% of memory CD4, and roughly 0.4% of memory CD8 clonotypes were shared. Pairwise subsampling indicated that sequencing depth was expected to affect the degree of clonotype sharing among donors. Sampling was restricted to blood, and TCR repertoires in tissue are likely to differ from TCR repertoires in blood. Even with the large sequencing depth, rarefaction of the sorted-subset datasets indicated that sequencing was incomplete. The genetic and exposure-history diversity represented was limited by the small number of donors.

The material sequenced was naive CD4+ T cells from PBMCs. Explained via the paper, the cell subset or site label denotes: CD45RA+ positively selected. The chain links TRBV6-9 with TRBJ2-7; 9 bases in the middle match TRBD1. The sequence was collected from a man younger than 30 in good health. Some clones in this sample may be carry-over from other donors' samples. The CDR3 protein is CASSQWDREAMVLDF. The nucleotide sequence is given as TGTGCCAGCAGTCAATGGGACAGGGAGGCTATGGTGCTTGACTTC.